The entry that follows covers one TCR beta chain sequence. This entry is derived from a study of blood T cell repertoires in COVID-19. Overall study: Acute and convalescent COVID-19 samples came from the United States, Italy and Spain. From T cells, B-cell-depleted T cells, or PBMCs came the material, which was cDNA or gDNA.

Produced via immunoSEQ multiplex PCR; TCRdb's table is partial and in-frame only. The sample has a few hundred thousand clones, more than 65% seen once. This clonotype was obtained from a woman between 25 and 40 years old who had recovered from COVID-19. The sequenced material came from peripheral blood.

This CDR3 is CASSQRRGSYEQYF. CDR3 DNA: TGTGCCAGCAGTCAACGGAGGGGTTCCTACGAGCAGTACTTC. This chain connects TRBV7-2 to TRBJ2-7; D may be TRBD2 (6 bases). Trimming took off 6 bases at V and 1 base at J, with 13 bases between the two ends. Germline CDR1 is SGHTA and CDR2 is FQGNSA. The CDR3 is made up of 14 amino acids.